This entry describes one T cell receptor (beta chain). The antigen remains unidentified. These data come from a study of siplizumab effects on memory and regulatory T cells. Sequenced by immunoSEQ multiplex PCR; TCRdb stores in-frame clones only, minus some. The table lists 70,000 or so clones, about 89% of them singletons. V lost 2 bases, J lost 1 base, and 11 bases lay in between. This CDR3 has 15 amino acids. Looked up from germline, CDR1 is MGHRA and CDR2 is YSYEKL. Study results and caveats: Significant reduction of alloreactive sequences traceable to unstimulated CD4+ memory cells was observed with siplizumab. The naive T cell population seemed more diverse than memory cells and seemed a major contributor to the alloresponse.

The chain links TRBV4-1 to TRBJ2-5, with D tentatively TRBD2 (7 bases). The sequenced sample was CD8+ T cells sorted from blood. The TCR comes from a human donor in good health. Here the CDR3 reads CASSQRGGSQETQYF. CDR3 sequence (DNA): TGCGCCAGCAGCCAAAGGGGGGGATCCCAAGAGACCCAGTACTTC.